Given below is one T cell receptor (beta chain) in context. The CDR3 is made up of 16 amino acids. Germline CDR1 reads SGHKS; CDR2 reads YYEKEE (reference sequence). The junction had 8 bases not matched to a gene; V was cut back by 1 base and J by 5 bases. The entry originates in a study of a mutant IDH1 vaccine in newly diagnosed glioma. Time point in this sample: baseline, week 1 (first vaccination visit). Treatment of the sample: pre-vaccination baseline after standard-of-care therapy. Produced via immunoSEQ multiplex PCR; TCRdb's table is partial and in-frame only. Among just under 95,000 clones listed, about 82% were seen once.

This rearrangement joins TRBV5-5 to TRBJ2-5; 10 nucleotides agree with TRBD1. The clonotype was recovered from a man aged 35 to 55 with glioma. Sample: PBMCs, taken from a glioma patient treated with radiotherapy, temozolomide or both. CDR3 residues: CASSLFLGTGVETQYF. The CDR3 DNA reads TGTGCCAGCAGCTTGTTTCTCGGGACAGGGGTTGAGACCCAGTACTTC.